One sample yielded the 4 T cell receptor beta chains listed below, sequenced in a study of a mutant IDH1 vaccine in newly diagnosed glioma (dated by TCRdb to 2020 to 2023). Preparation of the library involved the immunoSEQ multiplex PCR assay. The table was pulled from immuneACCESS by TCRdb, which kept in-frame rearrangements only. Such tables lose some clones; where checked, under half of the loss comes from unresolved V genes, and the rest has no known cause. Within this sample are roughly 32,000 clones, with roughly 80% of them counted one time only. 7.5% to 10% of the sample goes to the ten largest clones. The antigens for these receptors are not known. What the time point label conveys for this sample: week 35, safety follow-up. Each vaccine dose was 300 ug of a 20-mer mutant IDH1 peptide in Montanide, given subcutaneously with topical imiquimod. The material was PBMCs, obtained from a glioma patient whose treatment included an IDH1 peptide vaccine. Receptors originate from a woman aged 25 to 45 with glioma. Some clones in this sample may be carry-over from other donors' samples.

The chain uses TRBV5-4 and TRBJ1-2, with 7 positions matching TRBD1. With V trimmed by 4 bases and J by 2 bases, 11 bases remained unmatched. CDR1 and CDR2 (germline): SGHNT, YYREEE (reference sequence). This CDR3 contains 16 residues. In nucleotides, the CDR3 is TGTGCCAGCAGCCAGGGGGGACAGTATACAAACTATGGCTACACCTTC. Its protein is CASSQGGQYTNYGYTF. The full variable domain, rest sourced from reference TRBV5-4 and TRBJ1-2, is ETGVTQSPTHLIKTRGQQVTLRCSSQSGHNTVSWYQQALGQGPQFIFQYYREEENGRGNFPPRFSGLQFPNYSSELNVNALELDDSALYLCASSQGGQYTNYGYTFGSGTRLTVV.

The genes are TRBV2 and TRBJ2-5; the D gene is possibly TRBD2 (6 bases). Trimming took off 5 bases at V and 1 base at J, with 8 bases between the two ends. The CDR3 sequence is 13 residues long. Germline CDR1 is SNHLY and CDR2 is FYNNEI. CDR3: CASSFSGQETQYF. Here the CDR3 DNA reads TGTGCCAGCAGTTTTAGCGGCCAAGAGACCCAGTACTTC.

V gene TRBV4-2 combines with J gene TRBJ1-2; 10 nucleotides match TRBD1. From germline, CDR1 is LGHNA and CDR2 YNFKEQ. Trimming at V came to 0 bases and at J to 7 bases, leaving 5 bases not matched to a gene. This CDR3 is built from 15 residues. CDR3 loop: CASSQDGTGDTGYTF. As DNA, the CDR3 is TGTGCCAGCAGCCAAGATGGGACAGGGGACACTGGCTACACCTTC.

The V gene is TRBV28, the J gene TRBJ2-7; D might be TRBD1 (6 bases). This CDR3 contains 15 residues. Trimming pared 3 bases from V and 6 bases from J, leaving 18 bases between. Germline assignment: CDR1 MDHEN and CDR2 SYDVKM. CDR3 protein: CASSFHRVRALEQYF. DNA for the CDR3: TGTGCCAGCAGTTTCCACAGGGTCCGAGCTCTCGAGCAGTACTTC.